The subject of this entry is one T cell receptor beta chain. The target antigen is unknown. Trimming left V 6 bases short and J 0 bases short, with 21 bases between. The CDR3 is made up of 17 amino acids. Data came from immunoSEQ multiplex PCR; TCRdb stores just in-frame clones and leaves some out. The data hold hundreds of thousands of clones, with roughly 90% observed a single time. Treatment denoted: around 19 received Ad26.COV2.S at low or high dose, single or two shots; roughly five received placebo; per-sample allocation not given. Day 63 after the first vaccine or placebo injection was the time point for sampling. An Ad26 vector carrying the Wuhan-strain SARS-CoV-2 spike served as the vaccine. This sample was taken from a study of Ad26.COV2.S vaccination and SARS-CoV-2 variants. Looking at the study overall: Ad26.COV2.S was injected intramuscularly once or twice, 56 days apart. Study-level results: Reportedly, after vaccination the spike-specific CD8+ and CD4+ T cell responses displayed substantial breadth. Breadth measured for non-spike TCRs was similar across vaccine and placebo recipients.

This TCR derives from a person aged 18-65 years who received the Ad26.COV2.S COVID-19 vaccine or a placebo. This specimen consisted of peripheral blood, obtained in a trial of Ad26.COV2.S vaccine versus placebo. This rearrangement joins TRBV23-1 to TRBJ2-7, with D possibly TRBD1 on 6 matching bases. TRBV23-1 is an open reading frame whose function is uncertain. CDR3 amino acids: CASRPGPGGQSSYEQYF. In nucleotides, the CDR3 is TGCGCCAGCAGACCTGGCCCCGGCGGACAGAGCTCCTACGAGCAGTACTTC.